A selection of T cell receptor beta chains follows, all from one sample in a study of blood T cell repertoires in COVID-19. Profiled with immunoSEQ multiplex PCR; TCRdb holds only in-frame clones, not every one. The sample shows about 250,000 clones, 80% to 90% of them seen only once. The sample taken for sequencing was peripheral blood. These TCRs come from an elderly man with acute or convalescent COVID-19. Both conserved end residues are part of each CDR3. A D gene is named only where the DNA matches it firmly. The size of a clone is reported for some rows only, either as once, few or many, or as a class for expanded clones.

len	j_gene	d_gene	abundance	v_gene	CDR3nt	CDR3aa
13	TRBJ2-1	NA	NA	TRBV7-7	TGTGCCAGCAGCCCTGGGCCCTACAATGAGCAGTTCTTC	CASSPGPYNEQFF
17	TRBJ2-3	TRBD2	NA	TRBV11-2	TGTGCCAGCAGCTCACTAGCGGGAGGAGGGCGCACAGATACGCAGTATTTT	CASSSLAGGGRTDTQYF
15	TRBJ1-1	NA	NA	TRBV19	TGTGCCAGTAGTATAGCCCACAGGGAGAACACTGAAGCTTTCTTT	CASSIAHRENTEAFF
14	TRBJ2-1	NA	few	TRBV5-1	TGCGCCAGCAGCTCAACGACTAGTTCCAATGAGCAGTTCTTC	CASSSTTSSNEQFF
16	TRBJ1-6	NA	NA	TRBV6-5	TGTGCCAGCAGTTATGGAGGGGAAGAGGGGAATTCACCCCTCCACTTT	CASSYGGEEGNSPLHF
14	TRBJ1-1	NA	NA	TRBV27	TGTGCCAGCACCCCAGACAGGCGAGGTGCTGAAGCTTTCTTT	CASTPDRRGAEAFF
14	TRBJ1-1	NA	NA	TRBV5-1	TGCGCCAGCAGCTCGGGGGACGGGGGGACTGAAGCTTTCTTT	CASSSGDGGTEAFF
18	TRBJ2-7	TRBD1	NA	TRBV27	TGTGCCAGCAGCCTACAGGGGCCCCCCATTTCGGCTCGGTACGAGCAGTACTTC	CASSLQGPPISARYEQYF
16	TRBJ1-2	NA	NA	TRBV15	TGTGCCACCAGCAGAGAAATAGACCAAGGAGGCTATGGCTGCACCTTC	CATSREIDQGGYGCTF
14	TRBJ2-5	TRBD1	NA	TRBV27	TGTGCCAGCAGTCCGAGACAGGGGGGAGAGACCCAGTACTTC	CASSPRQGGETQYF
14	TRBJ2-7	TRBD1	NA	TRBV2	TGTGCCAGCAGTGAAGGGACAGGGACTCGCGAGCAGTACTTC	CASSEGTGTREQYF
15	TRBJ2-7	TRBD1	NA	TRBV5-1	TGCGCCAGCAGCTTGGCGACAGGGTTTATCTACGAGCAGTACTTC	CASSLATGFIYEQYF
16	TRBJ2-5	TRBD2	NA	TRBV4-2	TGTGCCAGCAGCCAAGATTGGACTAGCGGGGGGGAGACCCAGTACTTC	CASSQDWTSGGETQYF